The entry below describes one T cell receptor beta chain. Its antigen remains unknown. The sample belongs to a study of cytomegalovirus exposure and HLA in healthy donors. For the study at large: Membership in the Caucasian-associated ancestry cluster was found for 81% of approximately 430 genotyped donors.

The CDR3 loop spans 14 amino acids. In germline, CDR1 is SGHVS, CDR2 FNYEAQ. V was cut by 5 bases and J by 4 bases, with 14 bases left in between. In the PCR, 60 Vbeta and 13 Jbeta primers were used. As handled by the study authors: A later analysis counted some 87 million unique TCR beta chains, around 12 million shared. Produced via immunoSEQ multiplex PCR; TCRdb's table is partial and in-frame only. D and trimming come from the DNA, and the V and J calls and clone size come from that table. In the table there are fewer than 200,000 clones, about four fifths of which are singletons. Findings of the study overall: The authors later linked a missense DCLRE1C variant to TCR beta V- and J-gene trimming.

The sample was PBMCs. This clonotype originated in a man aged 30-40 years in good health and CMV-seronegative. The genes are TRBV7-6 and TRBJ1-1; D unresolved. The CDR3 region is CASSAENWSTEAFF. CDR3 DNA sequence: TGTGCCAGCAGCGCAGAGAATTGGAGCACTGAAGCTTTCTTT.